This T cell receptor (beta chain) was captured by sequencing in a study of T cells in Graves' hyperthyroidism and ophthalmopathy (dated 2019 in TCRdb). General notes on the study: Peripheral blood samples were taken at the time of initial diagnosis, prior to any treatment. For training and testing, the 95 to 100 patients in the discovery cohort were randomly divided in a 7:3 ratio. An independent validation cohort of 18 to 20 hyperthyroidism patients and 17 patients who later progressed to ophthalmopathy tested prospective prediction of ophthalmopathy. The paper reports TCR Vbeta CDR3 sequencing of approximately 130 peripheral blood samples: approximately 41 ophthalmopathy, some 80 hyperthyroidism and 17 progressor patients. After blood sampling, hyperthyroidism patients were treated with methimazole at a starting dose of 30 mg daily, and ophthalmopathy patients were treated with high-dose intravenous methylprednisolone. To identify distinguishing TCR V-J signatures, a discovery cohort of about 100 patients was used, comprising 40 to 45 with Graves' ophthalmopathy and around 60 with stable Graves' hyperthyroidism. Thyroid tissue and blood T-cell repertoires from more than five Graves' hyperthyroidism patients were also compared in the study. Broader findings and caveats from the paper: Most expanded thyroid clonotypes (frequency above 0.001) were also detected in blood, suggesting blood repertoires may reflect thyroid immune responses. No statistical method was used to fix the sample size in advance, and group allocation was not hidden from the investigators. In validation, progression to ophthalmopathy was predicted by the model with nearly 71% sensitivity and 72% to 85% specificity, a median of approximately 7.1 months before onset. A model built on a 13 V-J signature distinguished ophthalmopathy from stable hyperthyroidism, reaching 85% to 90% sensitivity and 81.08% specificity in cross-validation and 80%/75% in testing.

Graves' hyperthyroidism was defined as stable when no progression to ophthalmopathy occurred over 18 months of follow-up. Hyperthyroidism patients were newly diagnosed, had a disease duration of under 2 months, and were aged 18 to 65 years. Patients with uncontrolled infections, other autoimmune diseases, pregnancy or lactation were excluded. Clinical symptoms, serum thyroxine and TRAb, thyroid ultrasound, and orbital computed tomography formed the basis for the diagnoses. PBMCs were separated from roughly 10 ml of fresh peripheral blood using Ficoll-Paque density gradient centrifugation. Trizol reagent was used to extract total RNA, and RNA quality was then checked on an Agilent 2100 Bioanalyzer. Amplification of TCR beta CDR3 regions was carried out from RNA transcripts. For the first round of RT-PCR on the TCR CDR3, the HTBI primer set was used together with the Qiagen OneStep RT-PCR kit. Libraries were constructed in a second round of multiplex PCR, after which size selection and purification were performed. Paired-end sequencing of the libraries was performed with 100 bp reads on an Illumina HiSeq2000. For the original study's pipeline: SOAPnuke was used to process the raw data, with reads discarded if the reads contained adapters or uncalled bases, had a mean Phred below 15, or lacked an exact constant-primer or identifier match. High-quality paired reads were merged using COPE v1.2.5, and each unique nucleotide sequence was defined as a clonotype. MiTCR v1.1 was used to align the clonotypes against IMGT TRBV, TRBD and TRBJ reference segments. Only V-J combinations with frequency above 0.0001, covering approximately 99% of repertoires, were analysed. A TCS score was defined as the ratio of F50 (clonal expansion) to E x V (chaos), with BLOSUM62-based TCRdist applied between CDR3 peptides within each V-J. Welch's t-statistics and random forest reduced roughly 540 V-J features to 13, which were used in a naive Bayes classifier (R e1071). The public reads were quality trimmed at Q25 with fastp and then assembled into clones with MiXCR by TCRdb, keeping productive beta chains. Rows matching on CDR3 protein sequence are summarized as one entry with the most common DNA and genes. It is TCRdb's table, rather than the study itself, that gives the V and J calls and clone size. This sample is represented by a few hundred thousand distinct CDR3 sequences; about 25% of them were singletons. The ten largest clonotypes hold 73% of the sample.

The germline V gene sets CDR1 to SGHDN and CDR2 to FVKESK. There are 13 amino acids in the CDR3, from cysteine to phenylalanine inclusive. This entry keeps only the CDR3 DNA: 39 bases, framed from base 1. V sheds 2 bases and J sheds 5 bases, leaving 10 bases between their ends. This clonotype was detected only a few times. The antigen it binds to is not known. Base qualities are not recorded, but no much larger clone differs from it by a single base. Sequenced sample: blood. The sequence was collected from a man aged 45-65 years with Graves' hyperthyroidism. This receptor chain uses TRBV14 and TRBJ2-7, with the D gene not confidently named. The DNA sequence is TGTGCCAGCAGCCAAATTCTGGGTAACGAGCAGTACTTC. The resulting protein is CASSQILGNEQYF. Supplemented by the reference TRBV14 and TRBJ2-7 proteins around the CDR3, the complete variable domain is EAGVTQFPSHSVIEKGQTVTLRCDPISGHDNLYWYRRVMGKEIKFLLHFVKESKQDESGMPNNRFLAERTGGTYSTLKVQPAELEDSGVYFCASSQILGNEQYFGPGTRLTVT.